The subject of this entry is one T cell receptor beta chain. This entry is derived from a study of CDR3 diversity in severe acne. This CDR3 is built from 14 residues. Germline CDR1 is ENHRY and CDR2 is SYGVKD. V lost 10 bases to trimming and J lost 5 bases, with 20 bases between them. TCRdb redid the calling of the PCR reads with MiXCR, one entry per CDR3 protein. This sample has over 85,000 distinct CDR3 sequences, with 51% found just once. This chain connects TRBV10-3 to TRBJ1-1, with D perhaps matching TRBD1 (6 bases). This TCR was recovered from a male donor with acne. The sample consisted of blood. This CDR3 reads CASSYGFRGTEAFF. CDR3 in DNA: TGTGCCAGCAGCTATGGCTTCAGGGGAACTGAAGCTTTCTTT.